This TCR beta chain was obtained from a study of human T cells and chemical hapten exposure. Turning to the study itself: The sensitizing agent was 2% DPC, placed on approximately 2 cm by approximately 2 cm of upper inner arm skin. There were per-sample TCR yield variations, arising mainly from small pooled library volume differences.

Germline values: CDR1 MDHEN, CDR2 SYDVKM. The CDR3 totals 14 residues. V gave up 6 bases and J gave up 5 bases; unmatched junction bases: 9. Regarding time point: pre-sensitization, week 0. Treatment given: therapeutic diphenylcyclopropenone sensitization with weekly scalp DPC. Attachment of unique molecular identifiers to individual cDNA molecules was performed in the library. TCRdb reprocessed the RACE reads via MiXCR and lists one record per CDR3 protein. The repertoire holds more than 75,000 distinct CDR3 sequences, roughly 9.1% seen once, with more than 3% in the top ten. Material: whole blood, obtained in connection with sensitization to the hapten diphenylcyclopropenone (DPC). This receptor was taken from a woman in her 40s with alopecia areata. Some clones in this sample may be carry-over from other donors' samples. The chain couples TRBV28 to TRBJ2-7, with 8 nucleotides matching TRBD1. The CDR3 sequence: CASRGADRVHEQYF. The CDR3 DNA follows: TGTGCCAGCAGGGGAGCGGACAGGGTCCACGAGCAGTACTTC.